Listed below are T cell receptor beta chains from one sample, sequenced in a study of cytomegalovirus exposure and HLA in healthy donors. Here immunoSEQ multiplex PCR was the method, and the copy in TCRdb shows in-frame clones only, minus some. The data hold 150,000 or so clones, with about four fifths observed a single time. Sequencing was done on a sample of PBMCs. The origin of the receptors is a male donor in good health and CMV-seronegative. CDR3s include the opening cysteine and the closing phenylalanine or tryptophan. A D gene is named only where the DNA matches it firmly. For some rows the clone size is stated as once, few or many, or as a class when expanded; others skip it.

V gene	J gene	clone size	D gene	CDR3 protein	CDR3 DNA
TRBV6-1	TRBJ1-2	NA	NA	CASSEETYGYTF	TGTGCCAGCAGTGAAGAAACATATGGCTACACCTTC
TRBV19	TRBJ2-7	NA	TRBD1	CASSPRTVTGGSLSSYEQYF	TGTGCCAGTAGTCCCCGAACTGTGACAGGGGGTTCTCTGTCGTCCTACGAGCAGTACTTC
TRBV28	TRBJ1-2	NA	NA	CASKLQGIFSGYTF	TGTGCCAGCAAGCTACAGGGTATATTCTCTGGCTACACCTTC
TRBV11-3	TRBJ2-2	NA	NA	CASSTRGELFF	TGTGCCAGCAGCACGCGGGGGGAGCTGTTTTTT
TRBV28	TRBJ2-5	NA	TRBD1	CASSLWMGQGEETQYF	TGTGCCAGCAGTTTATGGATGGGACAGGGAGAAGAGACCCAGTACTTC
TRBV5-1	TRBJ2-1	NA	TRBD2	CASSGRGGVNEQFF	TGCGCCAGCAGCGGGCGGGGGGGCGTGAATGAGCAGTTCTTC
TRBV19	TRBJ2-7	NA	NA	CASSIFGDYEQYF	TGTGCCAGTAGTATATTTGGGGACTACGAGCAGTACTTC
TRBV4-1	TRBJ2-7	NA	NA	CASSHRTSYEQYF	TGCGCCAGCAGCCACCGCACTAGCTACGAGCAGTACTTC
TRBV7-9	TRBJ1-1	NA	NA	CASSLVGGITEAFF	TGTGCCAGCAGCTTAGTCGGGGGAATCACTGAAGCTTTCTTT
TRBV18	TRBJ2-7	few	NA	CASSPIQPVHEQYF	TGTGCCAGCTCACCAATACAACCCGTCCACGAGCAGTACTTC
TRBV27	TRBJ2-7	NA	NA	CASSLSEILQGEEQYF	TGTGCCAGCAGTTTATCCGAAATTTTACAGGGAGAAGAGCAGTACTTC
TRBV4-2	TRBJ2-7	NA	TRBD1	CASSVTTPRDRHYEQYF	TGTGCCAGCAGCGTAACAACCCCCCGGGACAGACATTACGAGCAGTACTTC